This is a list of T cell receptor beta chains from one sample in a study of T cell repertoires in cytomegalovirus infection. No antigen has been identified for these receptors. From the reads, TCRdb called clonotypes with MiXCR, one entry per CDR3 protein. The sample holds about 480,000 distinct CDR3 sequences; around a third are singletons and the top ten take roughly 17%. Sequencing was performed on cultured PBMCs, taken from culture after CMV antigen stimulation. Receptors originate from a human donor in good health (CMV status not recorded). Some clones in this sample may be carry-over from other donors' samples. The CDR3 runs from the conserved cysteine through the conserved F or W. Each record gives: V gene, D gene, clone size, J gene, CDR3 protein, CDR3 DNA. A D gene is named only where the DNA matches it firmly. Clone size appears in some rows only: once, few, many, or a class for an expanded clone.

v_call: TRBV12-3/TRBV12-4
d_call: TRBD1
clone_size: NA
j_call: TRBJ1-1
cdr3_aa: CASSGQGGRSTEAFF
cdr3_nt: TGTGCCAGCAGCGGACAGGGGGGTAGGAGCACTGAAGCTTTCTTT

v_call: TRBV24-1
d_call: TRBD2
clone_size: few
j_call: TRBJ2-3
cdr3_aa: CATSDTYNSGTLFRTDTQYF
cdr3_nt: TGTGCCACCAGTGATACATACAATAGCGGGACCCTGTTCAGGACAGATACGCAGTATTTT

v_call: TRBV12-5
d_call: NA
clone_size: NA
j_call: TRBJ1-2
cdr3_aa: CASGPGSYGYTF
cdr3_nt: TGTGCTAGTGGTCCCGGGAGCTATGGCTACACCTTC

v_call: TRBV7-9
d_call: NA
clone_size: NA
j_call: TRBJ1-2
cdr3_aa: CASSAAGAAYGYTF
cdr3_nt: TGTGCCAGCAGCGCAGCAGGGGCGGCCTATGGCTACACCTTC

v_call: TRBV6-6
d_call: NA
clone_size: NA
j_call: TRBJ1-5
cdr3_aa: CASSYPTGISNQPQHF
cdr3_nt: TGTGCCAGCAGTTACCCTACAGGGATTAGCAATCAGCCCCAGCATTTT

v_call: TRBV6-2/TRBV6-3
d_call: NA
clone_size: NA
j_call: TRBJ2-5
cdr3_aa: CASSYSLTYQETQYF
cdr3_nt: TGTGCCAGCAGTTACTCGCTGACCTACCAAGAGACCCAGTACTTC

v_call: TRBV23-1
d_call: NA
clone_size: NA
j_call: TRBJ2-3
cdr3_aa: CASSHRTPYTDTQYF
cdr3_nt: TGCGCCAGCAGTCATAGGACTCCCTACACAGATACGCAGTATTTT

v_call: TRBV5-1
d_call: NA
clone_size: NA
j_call: TRBJ1-4
cdr3_aa: CASSYPENEKLFF
cdr3_nt: TGCGCCAGCAGTTATCCGGAGAATGAAAAACTGTTTTTT

v_call: TRBV7-2
d_call: NA
clone_size: many
j_call: TRBJ2-2
cdr3_aa: CASSLDHTGELFF
cdr3_nt: TGTGCCAGCAGCTTAGACCACACCGGGGAGCTGTTTTTT

v_call: TRBV18
d_call: NA
clone_size: NA
j_call: TRBJ2-1
cdr3_aa: CASSPPRGPNNEQFF
cdr3_nt: TGTGCCAGCTCACCACCACGGGGACCCAACAATGAGCAGTTCTTC

v_call: TRBV5-4
d_call: NA
clone_size: NA
j_call: TRBJ1-1
cdr3_aa: CASSERVMPQLNTEAFF
cdr3_nt: TGTGCCAGCAGCGAGCGGGTCATGCCACAACTGAACACTGAAGCTTTCTTT

v_call: TRBV7-9
d_call: TRBD1
clone_size: NA
j_call: TRBJ2-5
cdr3_aa: CASSLGQGWETQYF
cdr3_nt: TGTGCCAGCAGCTTAGGACAGGGGTGGGAGACCCAGTACTTC

v_call: TRBV5-8
d_call: NA
clone_size: NA
j_call: TRBJ2-1
cdr3_aa: CASSLGHISLGHDEQFF
cdr3_nt: TGTGCCAGCAGCTTGGGTCATATCTCTCTCGGTCACGATGAGCAGTTCTTC

v_call: TRBV3-1
d_call: NA
clone_size: NA
j_call: TRBJ1-1
cdr3_aa: CASSQDETEAFF
cdr3_nt: TGTGCCAGCAGCCAAGATGAAACTGAAGCTTTCTTT

v_call: TRBV7-6
d_call: NA
clone_size: few
j_call: TRBJ2-3
cdr3_aa: CASSSGAPGTDTDTQYF
cdr3_nt: TGTGCCAGCAGCTCCGGCGCCCCCGGGACTGACACAGATACGCAGTATTTT

v_call: TRBV7-2
d_call: TRBD2
clone_size: few
j_call: TRBJ2-7
cdr3_aa: CASSLGGRSGNYEQYF
cdr3_nt: TGTGCCAGCAGCTTAGGCGGGAGGAGTGGAAACTACGAGCAGTACTTC

v_call: TRBV4-2
d_call: NA
clone_size: NA
j_call: TRBJ2-7
cdr3_aa: CASSQDGPAGNTYEQYF
cdr3_nt: TGTGCCAGCAGCCAAGATGGCCCAGCGGGCAACACCTACGAGCAGTACTTC

v_call: TRBV7-9
d_call: NA
clone_size: few
j_call: TRBJ2-3
cdr3_aa: CASSLSAVTARVTDTQYF
cdr3_nt: TGTGCCAGCAGCTTATCGGCCGTAACAGCCCGAGTCACAGATACGCAGTATTTT

v_call: TRBV12-3/TRBV12-4
d_call: TRBD1
clone_size: NA
j_call: TRBJ1-1
cdr3_aa: CASILTGTGNTEAFF
cdr3_nt: TGTGCCAGCATCCTAACCGGGACAGGGAACACTGAAGCTTTCTTT

v_call: TRBV6-2/TRBV6-3
d_call: NA
clone_size: NA
j_call: TRBJ2-1
cdr3_aa: CASSYSANTGKSYNEQFF
cdr3_nt: TGTGCCAGCAGTTACTCGGCAAATACAGGGAAATCCTACAATGAGCAGTTCTTC

v_call: TRBV7-9
d_call: NA
clone_size: NA
j_call: TRBJ2-7
cdr3_aa: CASSFFGTDEQYF
cdr3_nt: TGTGCCAGCAGCTTCTTCGGGACCGACGAGCAGTACTTC

v_call: TRBV28
d_call: NA
clone_size: NA
j_call: TRBJ1-2
cdr3_aa: CASRTAGPNYGYTF
cdr3_nt: TGTGCCAGCAGAACCGCAGGGCCTAACTATGGCTACACCTTC

v_call: TRBV2
d_call: TRBD2
clone_size: few
j_call: TRBJ2-7
cdr3_aa: CASAGLAGDLAYEQYF
cdr3_nt: TGTGCCAGCGCGGGACTAGCGGGAGACCTTGCCTACGAGCAGTACTTC

v_call: TRBV5-1
d_call: TRBD2
clone_size: NA
j_call: TRBJ2-7
cdr3_aa: CASSSLAGDYEQYF
cdr3_nt: TGCGCCAGCAGCAGCCTAGCGGGAGACTACGAGCAGTACTTC

v_call: TRBV12-3/TRBV12-4
d_call: TRBD1
clone_size: NA
j_call: TRBJ2-4
cdr3_aa: CASTRQGAAKNIQYF
cdr3_nt: TGTGCCAGCACCCGACAGGGGGCGGCCAAAAACATTCAGTACTTC

v_call: TRBV19
d_call: NA
clone_size: NA
j_call: TRBJ2-2
cdr3_aa: CASSIGFGWRNTGELFF
cdr3_nt: TGTGCCAGTAGTATAGGGTTTGGCTGGAGGAACACCGGGGAGCTGTTTTTT

v_call: TRBV7-8
d_call: NA
clone_size: few
j_call: TRBJ2-1
cdr3_aa: CASSPDVGGRNEQFF
cdr3_nt: TGTGCCAGCAGCCCCGACGTGGGGGGCCGGAATGAGCAGTTCTTC

v_call: TRBV7-6
d_call: TRBD1
clone_size: few
j_call: TRBJ2-1
cdr3_aa: CASSLEPGQGSGGSYNEQFF
cdr3_nt: TGTGCCAGCAGCTTAGAGCCGGGACAGGGAAGTGGTGGGTCCTACAATGAGCAGTTCTTC

v_call: TRBV7-2
d_call: TRBD1
clone_size: many
j_call: TRBJ2-3
cdr3_aa: CASGDGQGAGADTQYF
cdr3_nt: TGTGCCAGCGGTGACGGACAGGGGGCCGGTGCAGATACGCAGTATTTT

v_call: TRBV7-2
d_call: NA
clone_size: NA
j_call: TRBJ2-7
cdr3_aa: CASSAQGGTYEQYF
cdr3_nt: TGTGCCAGCAGCGCACAGGGAGGGACTTACGAGCAGTACTTC

v_call: TRBV18
d_call: TRBD1
clone_size: NA
j_call: TRBJ1-2
cdr3_aa: CASSPWTGTYGYTF
cdr3_nt: TGTGCCAGCTCACCATGGACAGGGACCTATGGCTACACCTTC

v_call: TRBV7-8
d_call: NA
clone_size: NA
j_call: TRBJ1-5
cdr3_aa: CASSYLQGSNQPQHF
cdr3_nt: TGTGCCAGCAGCTATTTACAGGGAAGCAATCAGCCCCAGCATTTT

v_call: TRBV4-1
d_call: TRBD2
clone_size: many
j_call: TRBJ2-7
cdr3_aa: CASSRTPGTSGTYEQYF
cdr3_nt: TGCGCCAGCAGCCGAACTCCCGGGACTAGCGGCACCTACGAGCAGTACTTC

v_call: TRBV19
d_call: TRBD1
clone_size: NA
j_call: TRBJ1-1
cdr3_aa: CASRTGSTEAFF
cdr3_nt: TGTGCCAGCCGGACAGGGAGTACTGAAGCTTTCTTT

v_call: TRBV28
d_call: NA
clone_size: NA
j_call: TRBJ2-1
cdr3_aa: CASTHGNRGPRYYNEQFF
cdr3_nt: TGTGCCAGCACTCACGGAAACAGAGGGCCGCGGTACTACAATGAGCAGTTCTTC

v_call: TRBV7-2
d_call: TRBD2
clone_size: many
j_call: TRBJ2-5
cdr3_aa: CASSLELAETQYF
cdr3_nt: TGTGCCAGCAGCCTAGAACTAGCGGAGACCCAGTACTTC

v_call: TRBV7-9
d_call: NA
clone_size: few
j_call: TRBJ2-7
cdr3_aa: CASSREVSYEQYF
cdr3_nt: TGTGCCAGCAGCCGAGAGGTGAGCTACGAGCAGTACTTC

v_call: TRBV12-3/TRBV12-4
d_call: TRBD1
clone_size: NA
j_call: TRBJ2-1
cdr3_aa: CASSRLGQGAWGQFF
cdr3_nt: TGTGCCAGCAGTCGACTGGGACAGGGGGCGTGGGGGCAGTTCTTC

v_call: TRBV7-6
d_call: NA
clone_size: NA
j_call: TRBJ1-5
cdr3_aa: CASSLLADNQPQHF
cdr3_nt: TGTGCCAGCAGCTTACTTGCGGACAATCAGCCCCAGCATTTT

v_call: TRBV19
d_call: NA
clone_size: NA
j_call: TRBJ2-5
cdr3_aa: CASSIGGGVATQYF
cdr3_nt: TGTGCCAGTAGTATAGGCGGAGGGGTCGCGACCCAGTACTTC

v_call: TRBV7-3
d_call: NA
clone_size: once
j_call: TRBJ2-2
cdr3_aa: CASSLNGGTGELFF
cdr3_nt: TGTGCCAGCAGCTTAAATGGCGGGACCGGGGAGCTGTTTTTT

v_call: TRBV12-3/TRBV12-4
d_call: TRBD1
clone_size: NA
j_call: TRBJ2-4
cdr3_aa: CASSRVTGGVGNIQYF
cdr3_nt: TGTGCCAGCAGTAGAGTGACAGGGGGCGTAGGGAACATTCAGTACTTC

v_call: TRBV7-2
d_call: NA
clone_size: many
j_call: TRBJ2-7
cdr3_aa: CASSYRGAGTYEQYF
cdr3_nt: TGTGCCAGCAGCTACCGAGGGGCCGGGACCTACGAGCAGTACTTC

v_call: TRBV6-1
d_call: NA
clone_size: NA
j_call: TRBJ1-5
cdr3_aa: CASSGRANQPQHF
cdr3_nt: TGTGCCAGCAGTGGCAGGGCGAATCAGCCCCAGCATTTT

v_call: TRBV7-2
d_call: NA
clone_size: once
j_call: TRBJ2-3
cdr3_aa: CASSGGMADTQYF
cdr3_nt: TGTGCCAGCAGCGGTGGGATGGCAGATACGCAGTATTTT

v_call: TRBV11-2
d_call: TRBD2
clone_size: few
j_call: TRBJ2-3
cdr3_aa: CASSVTASGRAIDTQYF
cdr3_nt: TGTGCCAGCAGCGTTACCGCTAGCGGGAGGGCCATAGATACGCAGTATTTT

v_call: TRBV7-2
d_call: TRBD1
clone_size: NA
j_call: TRBJ1-5
cdr3_aa: CASSPHLQGRQPQHF
cdr3_nt: TGTGCCAGCAGCCCACATCTACAGGGGCGGCAGCCCCAGCATTTT

v_call: TRBV7-2
d_call: TRBD1
clone_size: many
j_call: TRBJ1-4
cdr3_aa: CASSLRTGTNEKLFF
cdr3_nt: TGTGCCAGCAGCCTCCGGACAGGGACTAATGAAAAACTGTTTTTT

v_call: TRBV15
d_call: NA
clone_size: few
j_call: TRBJ1-4
cdr3_aa: CATSRAGAGEKLFF
cdr3_nt: TGTGCCACCAGCAGAGCCGGAGCCGGTGAAAAACTGTTTTTT

v_call: TRBV7-2
d_call: NA
clone_size: many
j_call: TRBJ1-4
cdr3_aa: CASSPYPTVDEKLFF
cdr3_nt: TGTGCCAGCAGCCCGTACCCGACGGTCGATGAAAAACTGTTTTTT

v_call: TRBV7-2
d_call: TRBD2
clone_size: NA
j_call: TRBJ2-1
cdr3_aa: CASSLNPRDYNNEQFF
cdr3_nt: TGTGCCAGCAGCCTAAACCCCCGGGACTACAACAATGAGCAGTTCTTC

v_call: TRBV24-1
d_call: NA
clone_size: NA
j_call: TRBJ2-1
cdr3_aa: CATSERSILDEQFF
cdr3_nt: TGTGCCACCAGTGAGCGGTCAATACTCGATGAGCAGTTCTTC

v_call: TRBV4-1
d_call: NA
clone_size: few
j_call: TRBJ2-7
cdr3_aa: CASSQGSGREQYF
cdr3_nt: TGCGCCAGCAGCCAAGGAAGTGGCCGTGAGCAGTACTTC

v_call: TRBV11-3
d_call: NA
clone_size: NA
j_call: TRBJ1-1
cdr3_aa: CASSPHDNTEAFF
cdr3_nt: TGTGCCAGCAGCCCTCACGACAACACTGAAGCTTTCTTT

v_call: TRBV20-1
d_call: NA
clone_size: NA
j_call: TRBJ1-1
cdr3_aa: CSARDLSGGSSEAFF
cdr3_nt: TGCAGTGCTAGAGATCTGTCGGGAGGGTCTTCTGAAGCTTTCTTT

v_call: TRBV7-2
d_call: NA
clone_size: NA
j_call: TRBJ2-5
cdr3_aa: CASSLAGALGETQYF
cdr3_nt: TGTGCCAGCAGCTTAGCGGGAGCTTTGGGAGAGACCCAGTACTTC

v_call: TRBV5-4
d_call: NA
clone_size: NA
j_call: TRBJ2-5
cdr3_aa: CASSLEKSAETQYF
cdr3_nt: TGTGCCAGCAGCTTGGAAAAGTCGGCGGAGACCCAGTACTTC

v_call: TRBV6-2/TRBV6-3
d_call: NA
clone_size: few
j_call: TRBJ2-3
cdr3_aa: CASSSNLRQPQSRLGGDTQYF
cdr3_nt: TGTGCCAGCAGTTCCAACCTGAGGCAGCCACAGTCCCGACTTGGAGGAGATACGCAGTATTTT

v_call: TRBV4-3
d_call: NA
clone_size: few
j_call: TRBJ2-2
cdr3_aa: CASSPSGLATGELFF
cdr3_nt: TGCGCCAGCAGCCCCTCCGGGCTAGCGACCGGGGAGCTGTTTTTT